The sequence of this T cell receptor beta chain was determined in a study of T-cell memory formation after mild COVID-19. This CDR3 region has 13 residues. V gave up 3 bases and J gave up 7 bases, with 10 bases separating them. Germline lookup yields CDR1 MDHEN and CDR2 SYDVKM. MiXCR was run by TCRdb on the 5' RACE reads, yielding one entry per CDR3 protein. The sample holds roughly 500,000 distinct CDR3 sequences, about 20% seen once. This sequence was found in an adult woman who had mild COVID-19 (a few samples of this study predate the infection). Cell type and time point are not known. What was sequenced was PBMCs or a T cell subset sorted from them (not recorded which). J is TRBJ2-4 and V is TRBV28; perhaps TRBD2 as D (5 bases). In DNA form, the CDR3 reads TGTGCCAGCAGTTTTGAGGGAATGAACATTCAGTACTTC. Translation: CASSFEGMNIQYF.